This T cell receptor (beta chain) appears in the sequencing data of a study of chemoradiotherapy in HPV16-positive cancers. In the case of this clone: Its antigen is still unknown.

Samples were taken several times over chemoradiotherapy. The protocol was immunoSEQ multiplex PCR, while the TCRdb copy is restricted to in-frame clones and leaves out a portion. Of about 17,000 clones in the sample, 90% are singletons; the top ten hold 13% to 15%. Findings and caveats of the study: Better recurrence-free survival went with HPV-responsive T-cell expansion in HPV16-positive patients. Only two HPV16-positive patients supplied the functional HPV-specificity definition. Candidate HPV-specific clones and E7-related TCR motifs grew in tumor during treatment.

Germline values: CDR1 SGHNT, CDR2 YENEEA. This CDR3 has 16 residues. V dropped 0 bases and J dropped 4 bases, with 12 bases sitting between them. This sample comprised blood, obtained from a patient who underwent chemoradiotherapy. This sequence originates from a human donor with HPV-associated anogenital cancer. The chain couples TRBV11-3 to TRBJ2-2; the D gene is possibly TRBD1 (5 bases). The CDR3 bases are TGTGCCAGCAGCTTAGATAGGGCAGGGCGCACCGGGGAGCTGTTTTTT. Protein product: CASSLDRAGRTGELFF.